This entry describes one T cell receptor beta chain. The data derive from a study of blood T cell repertoires in COVID-19. Background on the study: Sample material is recorded as cDNA or gDNA derived from T cells, B-cell-depleted T cells, or PBMCs.

Sequencing used immunoSEQ multiplex PCR; TCRdb keeps in-frame clones, though not all of them. The data show about 410,000 clones, with about nine tenths seen just once and more than 1.4% held by the top ten. V dropped 4 bases and J dropped 1; count of bases not matched to a gene: 8. Germline values: CDR1 MNHEY, CDR2 SVGEGT. This CDR3 has 16 amino acids. This rearrangement joins TRBV6-2 or TRBV6-3 to TRBJ1-1; the match to TRBD1 covers 8 bases. This receptor was taken from a woman aged 25-40 years with active or convalescent COVID-19. The source material was peripheral blood. The CDR3 loop is CASSSVQGARNTEAFF. The CDR3 DNA is TGTGCCAGCAGTTCGGTCCAGGGGGCCCGGAACACTGAAGCTTTCTTT.